The 2 T cell receptor beta chains below come from one sample, sequenced in a study of beta chain features in type 1 diabetes. Sequencing targeted expressed TCRB transcripts, as all isolated RNA had been reverse transcribed. Profiled with immunoSEQ multiplex PCR; TCRdb holds only in-frame clones, not every one. The profile covers roughly 450,000 clones, with more than 11% appearing a single time and approximately 0.038% taken by the ten largest. The sequenced material came from naive CD4+ T cells from blood. The receptors stem from a man aged 25-45 years in good health.

This clone was seen more than once but under ten times. The chain employs TRBV2 and TRBJ2-1, with unresolved D. The germline V and J ends were trimmed by 7 bases and 7 bases, with 17 bases remaining between them. The CDR3 loop spans 14 amino acids. Germline V gene sequence: CDR1 SNHLY, CDR2 FYNNEI. CDR3 protein: CASNGWPRENEQFF. The CDR3 nucleotides are TGTGCCAGCAACGGGTGGCCCCGCGAGAATGAGCAGTTCTTC.

J is TRBJ2-7 and V is TRBV25-1, with 9 bases lining up with TRBD1. V was clipped by 4 bases and J by 0 bases; unmatched bases: 4. Germline V gene sequence: CDR1 MGHDK, CDR2 SYGVNS. The CDR3 has 15 amino acids. The CDR3 DNA is TGTGCCAGCAGTGTGAAGACAGGGGGCTCCTACGAGCAGTACTTC. It specifies CASSVKTGGSYEQYF.